The 32 T cell receptor beta chains below were found in one sample sequenced in a study of blood T cell repertoires in COVID-19. Only in-frame clones appear in the TCRdb table, and some are missing; sequencing was by immunoSEQ multiplex PCR. The sample has about 250,000 clones, almost 90% seen once. Sequencing input: peripheral blood. Receptors were obtained from an elderly man with acute or convalescent COVID-19.

The sample holds a few counts of this clone. The chain carries TRBV5-6 and TRBJ2-1; TRBD2 matches 10 bases. The germline V gene encodes CDR1 SGHDT and CDR2 YYEEEE. V shed 2 bases and J 5 bases; nucleotides not matched to a gene: 4. This CDR3 is 15 amino acids long. As DNA, the CDR3 is TGTGCCAGCAGCTTCCCAACTAGCGGGGACAATGAGCAGTTCTTC. Translating it yields CASSFPTSGDNEQFF.

The rearrangement uses TRBV7-2 and TRBJ2-1, with D possibly TRBD2 on 7 matching bases. V was pared by 6 bases and J by 5 bases, with 11 bases between. The V gene's germline CDR1 is SGHTA and CDR2 FQGNSA. CDR3 size: 13 residues. CDR3 nucleotides: TGTGCCAGCAGGCGGGGGCCCGACAATGAGCAGTTCTTC. This gives the protein CASRRGPDNEQFF.

The chain couples TRBV27 to TRBJ2-7; 12 bases match TRBD1. Germline trimming cut 6 bases from V and 4 bases from J; bases unmatched to any gene: 10. The CDR3 consists of 16 residues. Germline lookup yields CDR1 MNHEY and CDR2 SMNVEV (reference sequence). In nucleotides, the CDR3 is TGTGCCAGCAGCTCCGGGACAGGGGGCCCCTTTTACGAGCAGTACTTC. This gives the protein CASSSGTGGPFYEQYF.

CDR3 sequence reads: CASSSTGANTGELFF. The CDR3 nucleotides are TGCGCCAGCAGCTCGACAGGGGCGAACACCGGGGAGCTGTTTTTT. This sequence joins TRBV5-1 and TRBJ2-2; 8 positions match TRBD1. There are 15 residues in the CDR3. From germline, CDR1 is SGHRS and CDR2 YFSETQ. The trim removed 3 bases at V and 0 bases at J, leaving 1 base unmatched.

The chain is built from TRBV7-2 and TRBJ2-2; 7 nucleotides match TRBD1. V was clipped by 4 bases and J by 1 base; unmatched bases: 6. Germline V lookup: CDR1 SGHTA, CDR2 FQGNSA. This CDR3 has 16 amino acids. The DNA for the CDR3 is TGTGCCAGCAGCTACGCCCGGACAGGGAACACCGGGGAGCTGTTTTTT. This gives the protein CASSYARTGNTGELFF.

The chain carries TRBV5-4 and TRBJ1-4; 8 positions agree with TRBD1. J lost 3 bases, V lost 3 bases, and 13 bases had no gene match. The CDR3 sequence is 18 residues long. CDR1 and CDR2 (germline): SGHNT, YYREEE (reference sequence). The CDR3 nucleotides read TGTGCCAGCAGCTACAATCCAATTACAGGGGGTGCTAATGAAAAACTGTTTTTT. It translates to CASSYNPITGGANEKLFF. The full variable domain, its missing parts supplied by reference TRBV5-4 and TRBJ1-4, is ETGVTQSPTHLIKTRGQQVTLRCSSQSGHNTVSWYQQALGQGPQFIFQYYREEENGRGNFPPRFSGLQFPNYSSELNVNALELDDSALYLCASSYNPITGGANEKLFFGSGTQLSVL.

J is TRBJ1-5 and V is TRBV18, with 11 bases lining up with TRBD1. The CDR3 is 14 amino acids. V dropped 3 bases and J dropped 5; count of bases not matched to a gene: 0. Per the germline V gene, CDR1 is KGHSH and CDR2 is LQKENI. The CDR3 protein is CASSPGQGDQPQHF. Written as DNA, the CDR3 is TGTGCCAGCTCACCGGGACAGGGGGATCAGCCCCAGCATTTT.

This chain connects TRBV19 to TRBJ1-6, with TRBD1 as a possible D gene (5 bases). The V and J ends lost 3 bases and 7 bases respectively, with 16 bases between them. The germline CDR1 and CDR2 sequences are LNHDA and SQIVND (reference sequence). The CDR3 is made up of 16 amino acids. CDR3 protein: CASSITGTRFNSPLHF. CDR3 sequence (DNA): TGTGCCAGTAGTATTACAGGTACCCGATTCAATTCACCCCTCCACTTT.

This chain uses TRBV9 with TRBJ1-1; D ambiguous. Germline V lookup: CDR1 SGDLS, CDR2 YYNGEE. V shed 3 bases and J shed 5 bases, with 11 bases lying between them. This CDR3 spans 13 amino acids. The CDR3 DNA follows: TGTGCCAGCAGCGCCTATGGAGGGACTGAAGCTTTCTTT. It is translated as CASSAYGGTEAFF.

The chain couples TRBV6-5 to TRBJ2-2; 12 bases are shared with TRBD1. The ends lost 6 bases at V and 8 bases at J; junction bases unmatched: 4. The CDR3 is 14 amino acids. Germline CDR1 and CDR2: MNHEY and SVGAGI. CDR3 DNA sequence: TGTGCCAGCAGAAGGGACAGGGGGCCTGGGGAGCTGTTTTTT. This encodes CASRRDRGPGELFF.

This clone turned up a few times. The V gene is TRBV3-1 (or the pseudogene TRBV3-2), the J gene TRBJ2-7, with 15 bases that match TRBD2. CDR3 length: 15 residues. V dropped 4 bases and J dropped 4; count of bases not matched to a gene: 2. In germline, CDR1 is LGHDT, CDR2 YNNKEL (reference sequence). The CDR3 loop reads CASSRGLAGGYEQYF. The CDR3 nucleotides read TGTGCCAGCAGCCGGGGACTAGCGGGGGGTTACGAGCAGTACTTC.

V and J are TRBV18 and TRBJ2-7; 9 bases are shared with TRBD1. Germline CDR1 and CDR2: KGHSH and LQKENI. The CDR3 has 13 residues. J gave up 4 bases and V 10 bases, and 8 bases lay outside the gene matches. CDR3 region: CATRGGQGYEQYF. CDR3 DNA sequence: TGTGCCACCAGAGGAGGACAGGGGTACGAGCAGTACTTC.

This chain uses TRBV11-1 with TRBJ2-1; TRBD2 matches at 8 bases. Per germline, CDR1 SGHAT and CDR2 FQDESV (reference sequence). With 2 bases clipped from V and 6 bases from J, the junction kept 6 bases outside the gene matches. The CDR3 is 15 residues long. The CDR3 coding sequence is TGTGCCAGCAGCTTAACGGGAGGGCCCGGCAATGAGCAGTTCTTC. Translated: CASSLTGGPGNEQFF.

This chain uses TRBV2 with TRBJ2-7, with D maybe TRBD1 (6 bases). CDR3 length: 14 amino acids. Trimming shortened V by 3 bases and J by 4 bases, and 13 bases separated the two germline ends. Germline lookup yields CDR1 SNHLY and CDR2 FYNNEI. CDR3 sequence (DNA): TGTGCCAGCAGTGAGAACAGGGTCGGTTACGAGCAGTACTTC. It encodes CASSENRVGYEQYF.

The chain links TRBV28 to TRBJ2-1, with 10 bases that match TRBD2. The V gene's germline CDR1 is MDHEN and CDR2 SYDVKM. The length of the CDR3 is 15 residues. V lost 6 bases, J lost 3 bases, and 5 bases stayed unmatched. CDR3 nucleotide sequence: TGTGCCAGCAGAGGCAGCGGGGGGGTCTACAATGAGCAGTTCTTC. Translation: CASRGSGGVYNEQFF.

The rearrangement links TRBV27 to TRBJ2-7; possibly TRBD2 for D (5 bases). This CDR3 spans 15 amino acids. Trimming removed 2 bases from V and 4 bases from J, with 15 bases in between. Germline CDR1 is MNHEY and CDR2 is SMNVEV (reference sequence). CDR3: CASSLGSGFPYEQYF. The DNA of the CDR3 is TGTGCCAGCAGTTTAGGTTCGGGATTCCCTTACGAGCAGTACTTC.

J is TRBJ2-2 and V is TRBV6-4, with 11 bases identical to TRBD2. This CDR3 region has 16 residues. The V gene's germline CDR1 is MRHNA and CDR2 SNTAGT. Unmatched junction bases numbered 3, after V lost 2 bases and J lost 4 bases. The CDR3 nucleotides read TGTGCCAGCAGTGACCGCGGGACTAGCGGCACCGGGGAGCTGTTTTTT. It codes for CASSDRGTSGTGELFF.

This chain joins TRBV7-3 and TRBJ2-1; 7 bases agree with TRBD2. V lost 6 bases, J lost 5 bases, and 7 bases stayed unmatched. The CDR3 contains 14 residues. From germline, CDR1 is SGHTA and CDR2 FQGTGA. CDR3 sequence: CASSRTGGNNEQFF. The CDR3 DNA reads as TGTGCCAGCAGTAGAACGGGGGGAAACAATGAGCAGTTCTTC.

The V call is TRBV7-8, the J call TRBJ1-3; maybe TRBD1 (6 bases). CDR3 length equals 15 residues. Trimming left V 1 base short and J 0 bases short, with 7 bases between. Germline V lookup: CDR1 SGHVS, CDR2 FQNEAQ. The CDR3 protein is CASSLVRGSGNTIYF. For the CDR3, the DNA is TGTGCCAGCAGCTTAGTCAGGGGCTCTGGAAACACCATATATTTT.

Comments on this clone: This specimen includes other DNA sequences encoding the same CDR3. The chain uses TRBV27 and TRBJ2-1; unclear D gene. The CDR3 is 15 amino acids. V shed 3 bases and J shed 0 bases, with 9 bases lying between them. In germline, CDR1 is MNHEY, CDR2 SMNVEV (reference sequence). CDR3 amino acids: CASSFGRSSYNEQFF. CDR3 DNA sequence: TGTGCCAGCAGTTTCGGTAGGAGCTCCTACAATGAGCAGTTCTTC.

The genes are TRBV12-3 or TRBV12-4 and TRBJ2-3, with TRBD2 matching over 8 bases. V lost 5 bases to trimming and J lost 5 bases; unmatched junction nucleotides: 3. There are 13 residues in the CDR3. The CDR3, as DNA: TGTGCCAGCAGTAGCGGGAGAAAAGATACGCAGTATTTT. Its translation is CASSSGRKDTQYF.

This clone was seen once. The V call is TRBV6-6, the J call TRBJ1-1; no clear D gene. The CDR3 is 13 amino acids. Per germline, CDR1 MNHNY and CDR2 SVGAGI (reference sequence). Trimming removed 0 bases at V and 11 bases at J, with 13 bases between. The DNA for the CDR3 is TGTGCCAGCAGTTACTCTCGCGAAGCTTGGGCTTTCTTT. Protein product: CASSYSREAWAFF.

The chain uses TRBV15 and TRBJ1-1, with a weak D call TRBD1 (6 bases). This CDR3 region has 14 residues. The ends were cut back, 4 bases at V and 3 bases at J, with 12 bases in the middle. Germline loops: CDR1 LNHNV, CDR2 YYDKDF (reference sequence). In nucleotides, the CDR3 is TGTGCCACCAGCACACGAGGGGGGGACACTGAAGCTTTCTTT. Residues: CATSTRGGDTEAFF.

J is TRBJ2-1 and V is TRBV11-3; D perhaps matches TRBD2 (6 bases). Germline assignment: CDR1 SGHNT and CDR2 YENEEA. With 0 bases removed from V and 4 bases from J, the gap between germline ends came to 16 bases. The CDR3 loop spans 17 amino acids. CDR3 residues: CASSLDLGGIGYNEQFF. The CDR3 bases are TGTGCCAGCAGCTTAGATTTAGGAGGGATCGGATACAATGAGCAGTTCTTC.

This chain joins TRBV11-3 and TRBJ2-1; 10 bases agree with TRBD2. Losses at the gene ends were 1 base for V and 8 bases for J; bases not matched to a gene: 8. The germline V gene encodes CDR1 SGHNT and CDR2 YENEEA. This CDR3 spans 16 amino acids. Written as DNA, the CDR3 is TGTGCCAGCAGCTTAGGGGCTAGCGGGGGCGCCGATGAGCAGTTCTTC. This gives the protein CASSLGASGGADEQFF.

The chain combines TRBV5-8 with TRBJ1-2; 7 bases agree with TRBD1. Losses at the gene ends were 4 bases for V and 2 bases for J; bases not matched to a gene: 5. The germline CDR1 and CDR2 sequences are SGHTS and YDEGEE. The CDR3 contains 14 residues. The CDR3 reads CASSQETGNYGYTF. CDR3 nucleotide sequence: TGTGCCAGCAGCCAAGAGACAGGGAACTATGGCTACACCTTC.

The V gene is TRBV4-3, the J gene TRBJ1-2; TRBD1 matches at 8 bases. The ends lost 0 bases at V and 4 bases at J; junction bases unmatched: 7. This CDR3 is built from 16 residues. Germline CDR1 reads LGHNA; CDR2 reads YSLEER. CDR3 nucleotide sequence: TGCGCCAGCAGCCAAGATCGTTGGGGACAGGCCTATGGCTACACCTTC. Protein product: CASSQDRWGQAYGYTF.

The V gene is TRBV19, the J gene TRBJ1-5, with D hard to call. The CDR3 sequence is 13 residues long. The germline V and J ends were trimmed by 2 bases and 4 bases, with 6 bases remaining between them. Germline CDR1 is LNHDA and CDR2 is SQIVND (reference sequence). CDR3 sequence reads: CASSIHRNQPQHF. CDR3 sequence (DNA): TGTGCCAGTAGTATACACAGAAATCAGCCCCAGCATTTT.

As DNA, the CDR3 is TGTGCCAGCAAGAAAGAGGGACAGGGGAGTACCGGGGAGCTGTTTTTT. Encoded protein: CASKKEGQGSTGELFF. V usage is TRBV9 and J usage is TRBJ2-2, with 10 nucleotides matching TRBD1. Germline V gene lookup returns CDR1 SGDLS and CDR2 YYNGEE. The length of the CDR3 is 16 residues. The V segment lost 6 bases and the J segment 5 bases; nucleotides outside the gene matches: 10. Filled out from reference TRBV9 and TRBJ2-2, the complete variable domain reads DSGVTQTPKHLITATGQRVTLRCSPRSGDLSVYWYQQSLDQGLQFLIQYYNGEERAKGNILERFSAQQFPDLHSELNLSSLELGDSALYFCASKKEGQGSTGELFFGEGSRLTVL.

V is TRBV9 and J is TRBJ1-3; D unclear. The CDR3 sequence is 14 residues long. Germline assignment: CDR1 SGDLS and CDR2 YYNGEE. Deletions cut 0 bases from V and 5 bases from J, with 9 bases between. CDR3 bases: TGTGCCAGCAGCGTAGCGGAGTTTAGAAACACCATATATTTT. This gives the protein CASSVAEFRNTIYF.

V usage is TRBV3-1 (or the pseudogene TRBV3-2) and J usage is TRBJ1-1; D gene uncertain. Trimming removed 1 base from V and 5 bases from J, with 14 bases in between. CDR1 is LGHDT and CDR2 is YNNKEL in the germline V gene (reference sequence). CDR3 length: 15 amino acids. The CDR3 coding sequence is TGTGCCAGCAGCCAAGGTGGAACCCCGGGGACTGAAGCTTTCTTT. This sequence encodes CASSQGGTPGTEAFF.

CDR3 region: CASSLGYYNEQFF. CDR3 nucleotides: TGTGCCAGCAGCCTAGGTTACTACAATGAGCAGTTCTTC. The chain joins TRBV7-6 to TRBJ2-1, with D hard to call. Germline CDR1 and CDR2: SGHVS and FNYEAQ. The CDR3 has 13 residues. V shed 5 bases and J shed 3 bases, with 8 bases lying between them.